This is a list of T cell receptor beta chains from one sample in a study of cytomegalovirus exposure and HLA in healthy donors. Repertoires were generated with immunoSEQ multiplex PCR, while TCRdb's copy carries only in-frame clones and drops some. The table lists tens of thousands of clones, over 70% of them singletons. Sequences were obtained from PBMCs. These receptors originate from a male donor in good health and CMV-seropositive. Each CDR3 is given with its conserved first and last residue. Each record gives: D gene, clone size, J gene, V gene, CDR3 protein, CDR3 DNA. The D gene is left open where the match is weak. Size tells how often a clone was seen (once, few, many) or the class of an expanded clone, and some rows leave it out.

d_call: -
clone_size: -
j_call: TRBJ1-1
v_call: TRBV10-2
cdr3_aa: CASSEPGITEAFF
cdr3_nt: TGCGCCAGCAGTGAGCCGGGAATTACTGAAGCTTTCTTT

d_call: TRBD1
clone_size: -
j_call: TRBJ2-2
v_call: TRBV5-1
cdr3_aa: CASSLARQGMSGELFF
cdr3_nt: TGCGCCAGCAGCTTGGCTAGACAGGGTATGAGCGGGGAGCTGTTTTTT

d_call: TRBD2
clone_size: -
j_call: TRBJ2-1
v_call: TRBV7-9
cdr3_aa: CASSLELGGGSAEQFF
cdr3_nt: TGTGCCAGCAGCTTAGAGCTGGGGGGGGGTTCCGCTGAGCAGTTCTTC

d_call: TRBD1
clone_size: -
j_call: TRBJ1-5
v_call: TRBV7-3
cdr3_aa: CASSLQGGQPQHF
cdr3_nt: TGTGCCAGCAGCTTACAGGGGGGTCAGCCCCAGCATTTT

d_call: TRBD2
clone_size: -
j_call: TRBJ2-5
v_call: TRBV18
cdr3_aa: CASSPPSSGGYEHQETQYF
cdr3_nt: TGTGCCAGCTCACCACCGTCTAGCGGGGGGTACGAACACCAAGAGACCCAGTACTTC

d_call: -
clone_size: -
j_call: TRBJ2-3
v_call: TRBV27
cdr3_aa: CASSPHNLADTQYF
cdr3_nt: TGTGCCAGCAGTCCCCACAATTTGGCAGATACGCAGTATTTT

d_call: -
clone_size: few
j_call: TRBJ1-2
v_call: TRBV7-9
cdr3_aa: CASGGANYGYTF
cdr3_nt: TGTGCCAGCGGAGGCGCTAACTATGGCTACACCTTC

d_call: -
clone_size: -
j_call: TRBJ2-1
v_call: TRBV7-3
cdr3_aa: CASSLTGGYFDEQFF
cdr3_nt: TGTGCCAGCAGCTTAACAGGGGGATATTTCGATGAGCAGTTCTTC

d_call: TRBD2
clone_size: -
j_call: TRBJ2-2
v_call: TRBV11-2
cdr3_aa: CASSLGPAGGASGELFF
cdr3_nt: TGTGCCAGCAGCTTAGGGCCGGCCGGGGGGGCGAGCGGGGAGCTGTTTTTT

d_call: TRBD1
clone_size: -
j_call: TRBJ1-2
v_call: TRBV7-9
cdr3_aa: CASSQSTQGVFVGYTF
cdr3_nt: TGTGCCAGCAGCCAGTCGACACAGGGGGTATTTGTCGGCTACACCTTC

d_call: TRBD1
clone_size: -
j_call: TRBJ2-7
v_call: TRBV27
cdr3_aa: CASSSPGGAYEQYF
cdr3_nt: TGTGCCAGCAGTTCCCCAGGGGGAGCCTACGAGCAGTACTTC

d_call: TRBD1
clone_size: -
j_call: TRBJ2-1
v_call: TRBV29-1
cdr3_aa: CSVSGQGAYNEQFF
cdr3_nt: TGCAGCGTTTCGGGACAGGGGGCCTACAATGAGCAGTTCTTC

d_call: -
clone_size: once
j_call: TRBJ2-7
v_call: TRBV9
cdr3_aa: CASSANGYYEQYF
cdr3_nt: TGTGCCAGCAGCGCCAACGGGTACTACGAGCAGTACTTC

d_call: TRBD1
clone_size: -
j_call: TRBJ2-7
v_call: TRBV28
cdr3_aa: CASSFLRDRAHEQYF
cdr3_nt: TGTGCCAGCAGTTTCCTCCGGGACAGGGCTCACGAGCAGTACTTC

d_call: -
clone_size: -
j_call: TRBJ1-5
v_call: TRBV5-5
cdr3_aa: CASSSSVGARQPQHF
cdr3_nt: TGTGCCAGCAGCTCCTCCGTAGGGGCCAGGCAGCCCCAGCATTTT

d_call: -
clone_size: once
j_call: TRBJ2-7
v_call: TRBV6-1
cdr3_aa: CASSVGTSYEQYF
cdr3_nt: TGTGCCAGTAGCGTCGGGACATCCTACGAGCAGTACTTC

d_call: TRBD1
clone_size: -
j_call: TRBJ1-1
v_call: TRBV5-1
cdr3_aa: CASRPGQTLNTEAFF
cdr3_nt: TGCGCCAGCAGGCCGGGACAGACCTTGAACACTGAAGCTTTCTTT

d_call: -
clone_size: -
j_call: TRBJ1-1
v_call: TRBV19
cdr3_aa: CASSIQGQTEAFF
cdr3_nt: TGTGCCAGTAGTATACAGGGTCAGACTGAAGCTTTCTTT

d_call: -
clone_size: -
j_call: TRBJ1-6
v_call: TRBV5-1
cdr3_aa: CASTTGGTGSPLHF
cdr3_nt: TGCGCCAGCACCACGGGGGGGACGGGTTCACCCCTCCACTTT

d_call: TRBD2
clone_size: -
j_call: TRBJ2-7
v_call: TRBV13
cdr3_aa: CASSSGSGSSYEQYF
cdr3_nt: TGTGCCAGCAGCTCCGGTAGCGGGAGCTCCTACGAGCAGTACTTC

d_call: TRBD2
clone_size: -
j_call: TRBJ2-3
v_call: TRBV6-4
cdr3_aa: CASSGTSGGTDTQYF
cdr3_nt: TGTGCCAGCAGTGGGACTAGCGGGGGCACAGATACGCAGTATTTT

d_call: TRBD2
clone_size: -
j_call: TRBJ2-7
v_call: TRBV30
cdr3_aa: CAWSVVGKRGDLYEQYF
cdr3_nt: TGTGCCTGGAGTGTAGTAGGCAAGCGGGGGGACCTATACGAGCAGTACTTC

d_call: TRBD2
clone_size: -
j_call: TRBJ2-1
v_call: TRBV11-2
cdr3_aa: CASFTSGLYNEQFF
cdr3_nt: TGTGCCAGCTTTACTAGCGGCTTATACAATGAGCAGTTCTTC

d_call: -
clone_size: -
j_call: TRBJ2-5
v_call: TRBV5-5
cdr3_aa: CASSLGQQETQYF
cdr3_nt: TGTGCCAGCAGCTTGGGTCAGCAAGAGACCCAGTACTTC

d_call: TRBD2
clone_size: -
j_call: TRBJ2-7
v_call: TRBV9
cdr3_aa: CASSVATTSGEQYF
cdr3_nt: TGTGCCAGCAGCGTAGCTACAACTAGCGGCGAGCAGTACTTC

d_call: -
clone_size: -
j_call: TRBJ2-1
v_call: TRBV28
cdr3_aa: CASSLEGSSYNEQFF
cdr3_nt: TGTGCCAGCAGTTTAGAGGGTTCCTCCTACAATGAGCAGTTCTTC

d_call: -
clone_size: -
j_call: TRBJ1-6
v_call: TRBV4-3
cdr3_aa: CASSQGKTGSSPLHF
cdr3_nt: TGCGCCAGCAGCCAAGGAAAGACAGGTAGTTCACCCCTCCACTTT

d_call: TRBD2
clone_size: once
j_call: TRBJ2-7
v_call: TRBV2
cdr3_aa: CASSATSGYTYEQYF
cdr3_nt: TGTGCCAGCAGTGCCACTAGCGGATATACCTACGAGCAGTACTTC

d_call: TRBD1
clone_size: -
j_call: TRBJ2-3
v_call: TRBV4-3
cdr3_aa: CASSQWTGDTDTQYF
cdr3_nt: TGCGCCAGCAGCCAATGGACAGGGGACACAGATACGCAGTATTTT

d_call: -
clone_size: few
j_call: TRBJ2-1
v_call: TRBV4-3
cdr3_aa: CASSLLRGNEQFF
cdr3_nt: TGCGCCAGCAGCCTTCTTCGGGGGAATGAGCAGTTCTTC

d_call: -
clone_size: -
j_call: TRBJ1-1
v_call: TRBV7-2
cdr3_aa: CASSLVWGQGTEAFF
cdr3_nt: TGTGCCAGCAGCTTAGTGTGGGGCCAAGGGACTGAAGCTTTCTTT

d_call: TRBD1
clone_size: -
j_call: TRBJ1-1
v_call: TRBV9
cdr3_aa: CASSAEPGQQLNTEAFF
cdr3_nt: TGTGCCAGCAGCGCAGAGCCGGGACAGCAATTGAACACTGAAGCTTTCTTT

d_call: -
clone_size: -
j_call: TRBJ2-7
v_call: TRBV5-6
cdr3_aa: CASSGMGGVSYEQYF
cdr3_nt: TGTGCCAGCAGCGGGATGGGGGGAGTCTCATACGAGCAGTACTTC

d_call: TRBD2
clone_size: -
j_call: TRBJ2-1
v_call: TRBV11-2
cdr3_aa: CASSPTSGGYNEQFF
cdr3_nt: TGTGCCAGCAGCCCGACTAGCGGGGGGTACAATGAGCAGTTCTTC

d_call: -
clone_size: -
j_call: TRBJ1-2
v_call: TRBV27
cdr3_aa: CASSLGGYYGYTF
cdr3_nt: TGTGCCAGCAGTTTAGGAGGGTACTATGGCTACACCTTC